Below are 25 T cell receptor beta chains sequenced from a single sample in a study of response to subunit inactivated influenza vaccine. TCRdb ran MiXCR on the RT-PCR reads and lists one entry per CDR3 protein. The top ten hold less than 4% of the sample, which has about 500,000 distinct CDR3 sequences, more than 15% seen once. The source was CD4+ T cells sorted from PBMCs, collected less than 30 months after vaccination. The receptors were sampled from a man aged 50-75 years who received an inactivated influenza vaccine.

This chain uses TRBV12-3 or TRBV12-4 with TRBJ1-1; D is undetermined. This CDR3 comprises 11 residues. Trimming removed 9 bases at V and 8 bases at J, with 13 bases between. This chain's CDR3 is CASSYRWEAFF. CDR3 DNA sequence: TGTGCCAGTTCATATCGGTGGGAAGCTTTCTTT.

The chain uses TRBV6-1 and TRBJ2-1; 9 nucleotides agree with TRBD2. Per the germline V gene, CDR1 is MNHNS and CDR2 is SASEGT. Trimming took 11 bases from V and 6 from J; bases not matched to a gene: 14. The CDR3 has 15 amino acids. The CDR3 region is CAVGGGSGSGNEQFF. DNA of the CDR3: TGTGCCGTTGGTGGTGGTAGCGGGAGTGGCAATGAGCAGTTCTTC.

Comments on this clonotype: One end of the junction fails to match germline, which may point to a read error. The chain has TRBV12-3 or TRBV12-4 and TRBJ2-7; perhaps TRBD1 as D (6 bases). This CDR3 spans 15 amino acids. The CDR3 DNA reads TGTGCCAGCAGTTTGGGGTCAACAGGGAGCTACGAGCAGTATTTC. The encoded protein is CASSLGSTGSYEQYF.

This chain connects TRBV25-1 to TRBJ1-1; D is undetermined. Germline loops: CDR1 MGHDK, CDR2 SYGVNS. The V end was cut by 4 bases, the J end by 4 bases, with 10 bases between. The CDR3 has 13 residues. The CDR3 is CASSVGGSTEAFF. In DNA form, the CDR3 reads TGTGCCAGCAGTGTGGGCGGGAGCACTGAAGCTTTCTTT.

This clonotype was counted between two and nine times. This CDR3 reads CASSLVSLPYYNEQFF. Written as DNA, the CDR3 is TGTGCCAGCAGCTTAGTCTCGCTACCCTACTACAATGAGCAGTTCTTC. The rearrangement joins TRBV11-2 to TRBJ2-1, with no clear D. Trimming shortened V by 1 base and J by 3 bases, and 13 bases separated the two germline ends. Looked up from germline, CDR1 is SGHAT and CDR2 is FQNNGV. This CDR3 comprises 16 residues.

This clonotype was detected a few times. The rearrangement joins TRBV18 to TRBJ1-1; perhaps TRBD1 as D (5 bases). The CDR3 has 16 amino acids. The V gene's germline CDR1 is KGHSH and CDR2 LQKENI. V shed 0 bases and J shed 3 bases, with 14 bases lying between them. CDR3 residues: CASSPPNRGRHTEAFF. In DNA form, the CDR3 reads TGTGCCAGCTCACCACCTAATAGGGGCAGGCACACTGAAGCTTTCTTT.

This clonotype was seen many times. This chain uses TRBV6-1 with TRBJ1-5; maybe TRBD1 (6 bases). Looked up from germline, CDR1 is MNHNS and CDR2 is SASEGT. Trimming took off 8 bases at V and 4 bases at J, with 12 bases between the two ends. The CDR3 contains 13 residues. The CDR3 sequence is CASRRGGNQPQHF. The CDR3 nucleotides are TGTGCCAGCCGTAGAGGGGGAAATCAGCCCCAGCATTTT.

The chain employs TRBV28 and TRBJ1-2; possible D gene TRBD1, 6 bases. The V end was cut by 6 bases, the J end by 4 bases, with 12 bases between. The CDR3 is made up of 13 amino acids. The germline gives CDR1 MDHEN, CDR2 SYDVKM. The CDR3 bases are TGTGCCAGCAGAATAACAGGGCTCTATGGCTACACCTTC. It encodes CASRITGLYGYTF.

This clonotype was seen a handful of times. The V gene is TRBV12-3 or TRBV12-4, the J gene TRBJ1-2; D is perhaps TRBD1 (6 bases). Trimming shortened V by 8 bases and J by 7 bases, and 11 bases separated the two germline ends. The CDR3 has 11 residues. The CDR3 DNA reads as TGTGCCAGCTCGACAGGATCTGGCTACACCTTC. This gives the protein CASSTGSGYTF.

This clonotype has only a few counts. The chain combines TRBV20-1 with TRBJ1-5; D remains unclear. V gave up 3 bases and J gave up 4 bases, with 16 bases separating them. The germline CDR1 and CDR2 sequences are DFQATT and SNEGSKA (reference sequence). CDR3 size: 15 residues. Here the CDR3 reads CSASAGLGNNQPQHF. The CDR3 DNA follows: TGCAGTGCTAGTGCAGGTTTGGGAAATAATCAGCCCCAGCATTTT.

Only a few counts were recorded for this clonotype. The chain employs TRBV29-1 and TRBJ1-1; D call uncertain. The CDR3 is 14 amino acids. Germline CDR1 is SQVTM and CDR2 is ANQGSEA. Trimming shortened V by 1 base and J by 4 bases, and 13 bases separated the two germline ends. The CDR3 spells CSVEGTSVVTEAFF. CDR3 sequence (DNA): TGCAGCGTTGAAGGTACATCGGTTGTCACTGAAGCTTTCTTT. The whole variable domain, remainder taken from reference TRBV29-1 and TRBJ1-1, is SAVISQKPSRDICQRGTSLTIQCQVDSQVTMMFWYRQQPGQSLTLIATANQGSEATYESGFVIDKFPISRPNLTFSTLTVSNMSPEDSSIYLCSVEGTSVVTEAFFGQGTRLTVV.

V and J are TRBV4-1 and TRBJ1-4, with D possibly matching TRBD1 (6 bases). The CDR3 covers 13 residues. CDR1 and CDR2 from the germline V gene are MGHRA and YSYEKL. The V gene lost 2 bases and the J gene lost 6 bases, with 7 bases spanning the gap. The CDR3 sequence: CASSQRTDEKLFF. CDR3 DNA sequence: TGCGCCAGCAGCCAAAGGACAGATGAAAAACTGTTTTTT.

The chain joins TRBV20-1 to TRBJ2-1; TRBD2 agrees at 11 bases. The CDR3 totals 17 residues. The germline V gene has CDR1 DFQATT and CDR2 SNEGSKA (reference sequence). The J segment lost 6 bases and the V segment lost 2 bases, leaving 12 bases of the junction unmatched. CDR3 nucleotides: TGCAGTGCTAGATTGTTCACTAGCGGGAGAGTGCTCAATGAGCAGTTCTTC. Translated, it gives CSARLFTSGRVLNEQFF.

This clonotype has only a few counts. The chain combines TRBV29-1 with TRBJ1-3; the D is unclear. The V gene's germline CDR1 is SQVTM and CDR2 ANQGSEA. The CDR3 length is 13 residues. Trimming stripped 6 bases from V and 2 bases from J, with 11 bases between. In nucleotides, the CDR3 is TGCAGCGTGGGCCATGGTACTGGAAACACCATATATTTT. It encodes CSVGHGTGNTIYF.

Turning to this clonotype: This may be a read error: a much more frequent sequence differs by one nucleotide. V usage is TRBV12-3 or TRBV12-4 and J usage is TRBJ2-7; a possible D gene is TRBD1 (5 bases). Between the trimmed V and J ends, which lost 3 bases and 0 bases, there was a span of 9 bases. The CDR3 totals 14 residues. DNA of the CDR3: TGTGCCAGCAGTTTTGGGGCGGCCTCCTACGAGCAGTACTTC. Protein product: CASSFGAASYEQYF.

The rearrangement joins TRBV19 to TRBJ1-1; the match to TRBD1 covers 7 bases. Germline assignment: CDR1 LNHDA and CDR2 SQIVND (reference sequence). The CDR3 totals 12 residues. V dropped 4 bases and J dropped 11; count of bases not matched to a gene: 7. The CDR3 loop reads CASSRTGAGAFF. CDR3 nucleotides: TGTGCCAGTAGTAGAACAGGGGCCGGGGCTTTCTTT.

The table lists this clonotype with a few counts. The CDR3 DNA reads as TGTGCCAGCAGCTCAGCGGGACGCACAGATACGCAGTATTTT. This encodes CASSSAGRTDTQYF. The chain has TRBV7-3 and TRBJ2-3, with 7 positions matching TRBD2. The junction had 2 bases not matched to a gene; V was cut back by 4 bases and J by 1 base. The CDR3 runs 14 residues. In germline, CDR1 is SGHTA, CDR2 FQGTGA.

This clonotype was observed a handful of times. The V call is TRBV14, the J call TRBJ2-3; tentatively, D is TRBD2 (5 bases). CDR3 length: 11 residues. V gave up 4 bases and J gave up 7 bases, with 6 bases separating them. Germline-derived CDR1 and CDR2 are SGHDN and FVKESK. For the CDR3, the DNA is TGTGCCAGCAGCCGCGGGTATACGCAGTATTTT. This encodes CASSRGYTQYF.

CDR3 sequence (DNA): TGTGCCAGCAGCCAAGGGGAGAATGAGCAGTTCTTC. Its translation is CASSQGENEQFF. The genes are TRBV4-2 and TRBJ2-1, with D maybe TRBD2 (5 bases). CDR3 size: 12 residues. Per germline, CDR1 LGHNA and CDR2 YNFKEQ. V was trimmed by 1 base and J by 7 bases, leaving 5 bases between them.

The rearrangement uses TRBV5-1 and TRBJ1-4; D unresolved. The CDR3 sequence is 17 residues long. The germline gives CDR1 SGHRS, CDR2 YFSETQ. V lost 5 bases and J lost 4, with 21 bases in between. As DNA, the CDR3 is TGCGCCAGCAGGCTTGCGAGAGGATCAATCATTAATGAAAAACTGTTTTTT. Translation: CASRLARGSIINEKLFF.

J is TRBJ2-1 and V is TRBV11-2; 12 bases map to TRBD2. This CDR3 is built from 16 residues. Trimming at V came to 4 bases and at J to 3 bases, leaving 4 bases not matched to a gene. Per the germline V gene, CDR1 is SGHAT and CDR2 is FQNNGV. CDR3 DNA sequence: TGTGCCAGCAGCTCCCGACTAGCGGGAGACTACAATGAGCAGTTCTTC. As protein: CASSSRLAGDYNEQFF.

This clonotype was picked up a small number of times. The V gene is TRBV10-3, the J gene TRBJ2-3; TRBD1 matches at 8 bases. Per germline, CDR1 ENHRY and CDR2 SYGVKD. V lost 6 bases to trimming and J lost 4 bases; unmatched junction nucleotides: 6. The CDR3 extends over 14 amino acids. Here the CDR3 reads CAIRRTGFPDTQYF. CDR3 DNA: TGTGCCATCAGGAGGACAGGGTTCCCAGATACGCAGTATTTT.

This clonotype was observed a handful of times. The V gene is TRBV29-1, the J gene TRBJ1-1; D call uncertain. The length of the CDR3 is 12 residues. The V end was cut by 3 bases, the J end by 5 bases, with 10 bases between. Germline-derived CDR1 and CDR2 are SQVTM and ANQGSEA. For the CDR3, the DNA is TGCAGCGTTGATATATACGGGACTGAAGCTTTCTTT. Protein: CSVDIYGTEAFF. Together with reference TRBV29-1 and TRBJ1-1, the CDR3 gives the full variable domain: SAVISQKPSRDICQRGTSLTIQCQVDSQVTMMFWYRQQPGQSLTLIATANQGSEATYESGFVIDKFPISRPNLTFSTLTVSNMSPEDSSIYLCSVDIYGTEAFFGQGTRLTVV.

This clonotype was picked up a small number of times. This rearrangement joins TRBV10-3 to TRBJ2-3; 7 bases are a match to TRBD1. The ends lost 4 bases at V and 0 bases at J; junction bases unmatched: 4. The CDR3 loop spans 15 amino acids. Germline-derived CDR1 and CDR2 are ENHRY and SYGVKD. The CDR3 protein is CAISGQGESTDTQYF. In DNA form, the CDR3 reads TGTGCCATCAGTGGCCAGGGGGAGAGCACAGATACGCAGTATTTT.

The chain is built from TRBV27 and TRBJ2-7; 7 nucleotides align to TRBD2. Per germline, CDR1 MNHEY and CDR2 SMNVEV (reference sequence). The CDR3 loop spans 13 amino acids. Germline trimming cut 2 bases from V and 3 bases from J; bases unmatched to any gene: 1. DNA of the CDR3: TGTGCCAGCAGTTTAGGGGACTACTACGAGCAGTACTTC. Residues: CASSLGDYYEQYF.